Below, one TCR beta chain is given with its context. The antigen is undetermined. The assay was immunoSEQ multiplex PCR, and TCRdb's table has in-frame clones only and misses some. The table has 1.5 million to 1.9 million clones, 95% to 99% seen once. Within Nashville, Tennessee resided all donors, each a Caucasian adult. This sample is part of a study of shared clonotypes between healthy human individuals. Study findings and constraints: The study found lower generation probabilities in non-shared clonotypes than in those shared by all four donors. Rarefaction demonstrated incomplete sorted-subset sequencing despite large depth.

V lost 7 bases to trimming and J lost 0 bases, with 16 bases between them. Looked up from germline, CDR1 is MDHEN and CDR2 is SYDVKM. The CDR3 runs to 16 residues. Source material: naive CD4+ T cells sorted from blood. The subset is: CD45RA+ positively selected. The genes are TRBV28 and TRBJ1-5; D perhaps matches TRBD1 (6 bases). The TCR was taken from a man between 25 and 39 years old in good health. The CDR3 region is CASTISRGYSNQPQHF. For the CDR3, the DNA is TGTGCCAGCACCATTTCCAGGGGATATAGCAATCAGCCCCAGCATTTT. The full variable domain, with the rest looked up from reference TRBV28 and TRBJ1-5, is DVKVTQSSRYLVKRTGEKVFLECVQDMDHENMFWYRQDPGLGLRLIYFSYDVKMKEKGDIPEGYSVSREKKERFSLILESASTNQTSMYLCASTISRGYSNQPQHFGDGTRLSIL.